The clone carrying this T cell receptor beta chain has a handful of counts. A J-beta primer mix and a sample-barcoded 5' primer were used in a second PCR of about 6 to 12 cycles. TCRdb ran MiXCR on the 5' RACE reads and lists one entry per CDR3 protein. The table lists hundreds of thousands of distinct CDR3 sequences, roughly 21% of them singletons. The CDR3 runs to 14 residues. J gave up 3 bases and V 6 bases, and 7 bases lay outside the gene matches. Germline CDR1 SGDLS, CDR2 YYNGEE. These data belong to a study of blood T cells in healthy people across ages. Sequences were obtained from blood. The sequence came from a man between 70 and 80 years old in good health. The chain uses TRBV9 and TRBJ2-3; TRBD2 aligns across 7 bases. The CDR3 sequence is CASTPGGLTDTQYF. In nucleotides, the CDR3 is TGTGCCAGCACCCCGGGGGGTCTGACAGATACGCAGTATTTT.